This T cell receptor beta chain was identified during a study of cytotoxic CD8 clonotypes in ibrutinib-treated CLL. Study context: Outcomes included 25 or so partial and 2 complete responses; after median roughly six years, roughly 14 stayed remitted and approximately 12 progressed. Study outcomes and limitations: Clonality showed a rise at ibrutinib response that reversed toward baseline at progression.

CDR1 is KGHSH and CDR2 is LQKENI in the germline V gene. The CDR3 has 14 amino acids. V shed 2 bases and J shed 5 bases, with 10 bases lying between them. Roughly 1.9 micrograms of genomic DNA (from cryopreserved PBMCs) were used for TCR beta libraries. Researchers set a sequencing depth target of 1 in 200,000 to 1 in 1 million T cells. The protocol was immunoSEQ multiplex PCR, while the TCRdb copy is restricted to in-frame clones and leaves out a portion. The repertoire holds approximately 24,000 clones, with 60% to 80% as singletons. Concerning this clone itself: Its target is not known.

The sequences come from PBMCs, collected at disease progression, from a patient treated with ibrutinib. This TCR derives from a human donor with chronic lymphocytic leukemia. V is TRBV18 and J is TRBJ1-5; a possible D gene is TRBD1 (5 bases). CDR3 region: CASSPLGRDQPQHF. CDR3 nucleotide sequence: TGTGCCAGCTCACCATTGGGCAGGGATCAGCCCCAGCATTTT.